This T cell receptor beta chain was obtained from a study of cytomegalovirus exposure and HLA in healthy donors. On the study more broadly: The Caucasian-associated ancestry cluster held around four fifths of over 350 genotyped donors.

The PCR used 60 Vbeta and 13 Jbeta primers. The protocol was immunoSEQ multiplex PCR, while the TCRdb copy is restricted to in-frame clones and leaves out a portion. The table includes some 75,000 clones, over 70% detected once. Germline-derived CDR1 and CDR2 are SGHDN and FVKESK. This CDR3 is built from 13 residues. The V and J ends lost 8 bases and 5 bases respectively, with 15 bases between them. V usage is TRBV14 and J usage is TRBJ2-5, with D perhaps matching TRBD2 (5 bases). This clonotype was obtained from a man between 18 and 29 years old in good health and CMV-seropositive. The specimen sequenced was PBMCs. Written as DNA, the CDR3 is TGTGCCAGCCGGCGAGGGAGTCAGGAGACCCAGTACTTC. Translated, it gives CASRRGSQETQYF.